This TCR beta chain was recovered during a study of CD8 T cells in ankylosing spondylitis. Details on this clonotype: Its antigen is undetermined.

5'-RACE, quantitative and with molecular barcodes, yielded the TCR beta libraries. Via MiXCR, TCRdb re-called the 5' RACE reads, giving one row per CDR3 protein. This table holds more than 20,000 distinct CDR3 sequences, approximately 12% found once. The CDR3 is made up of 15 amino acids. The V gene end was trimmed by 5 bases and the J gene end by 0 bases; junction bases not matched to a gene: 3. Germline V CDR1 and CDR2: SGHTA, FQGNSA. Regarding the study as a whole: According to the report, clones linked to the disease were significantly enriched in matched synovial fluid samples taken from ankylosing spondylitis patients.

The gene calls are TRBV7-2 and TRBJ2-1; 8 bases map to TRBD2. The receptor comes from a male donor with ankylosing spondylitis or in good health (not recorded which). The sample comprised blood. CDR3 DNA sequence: TGTGCCAGCAGCACCAGCGGGAGCTCCTACAATGAGCAGTTCTTC. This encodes CASSTSGSSYNEQFF.